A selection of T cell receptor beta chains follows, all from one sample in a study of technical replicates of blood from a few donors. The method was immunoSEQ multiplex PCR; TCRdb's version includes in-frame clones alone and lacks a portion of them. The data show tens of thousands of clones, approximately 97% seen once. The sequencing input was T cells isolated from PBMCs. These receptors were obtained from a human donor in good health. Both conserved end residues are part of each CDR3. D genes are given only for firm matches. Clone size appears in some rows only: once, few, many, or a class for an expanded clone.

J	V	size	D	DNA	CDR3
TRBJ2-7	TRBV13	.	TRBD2	TGTGCCAGCAGCTCGGGAGGGGGGTACGAGCAGTACTTC	CASSSGGGYEQYF
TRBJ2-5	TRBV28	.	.	TGTGCCAGCAGTTTAAGGGCAGGGGAGACCCAGTACTTC	CASSLRAGETQYF
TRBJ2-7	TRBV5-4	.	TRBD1	TGTGCCAGCAGTTTCGCCGGGACAGGGCGACGCGAGCAGTACTTC	CASSFAGTGRREQYF
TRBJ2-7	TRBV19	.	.	TGTGCCAGTAGTATTGGGTATACAGCCTACGAGCAGTACTTC	CASSIGYTAYEQYF
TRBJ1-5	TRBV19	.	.	TGTGCCAGTAGTATGCGGAGTGAACTGAATCAGCCCCAGCATTTT	CASSMRSELNQPQHF
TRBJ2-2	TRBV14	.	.	TGTGCCAGCAGCCAAGAATTGGGTAGAGGAACCGGGGAGCTGTTTTTT	CASSQELGRGTGELFF
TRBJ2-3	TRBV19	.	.	TGTGCCAGTAGTACCCGACGGGTAGATACGCAGTATTTT	CASSTRRVDTQYF
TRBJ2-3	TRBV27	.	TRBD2	TGTGCCACCCAGGCTAGCGGGGGCTCAGATACGCAGTATTTT	CATQASGGSDTQYF
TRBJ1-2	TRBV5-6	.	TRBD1	TGTGCCAGCAGCACAAAGGACAGGACTAACTATGGCTACACCTTC	CASSTKDRTNYGYTF
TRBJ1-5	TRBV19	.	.	TGTGCCAGTAGTCGCCGGGGAGGCAATCAGCCCCAGCATTTT	CASSRRGGNQPQHF
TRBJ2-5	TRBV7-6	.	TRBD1	TGTGCCAGCAGCCCGACAGGGGAGACCCAGTACTTC	CASSPTGETQYF
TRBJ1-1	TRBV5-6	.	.	TGTGCCAGCAGCTTGGTAGGAGGCCTGAACACTGAAGCTTTCTTT	CASSLVGGLNTEAFF
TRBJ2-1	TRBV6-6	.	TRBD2	TGTGCCAGCAGTCAACAGCGGGGAGGGCAGTTCTTC	CASSQQRGGQFF
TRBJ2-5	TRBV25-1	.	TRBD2	TGTGCCAGCAGACTAGCGGGAGAGGTGGAGACCCAGTACTTC	CASRLAGEVETQYF
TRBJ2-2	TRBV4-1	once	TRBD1	TGCGCCAGCAGCCGTAGGACAGGGGACACCGGGGAGCTGTTTTTT	CASSRRTGDTGELFF
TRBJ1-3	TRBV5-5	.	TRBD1	TGTGCCAGCAGCTCAGTCAGGGGGAGAAACACCATATATTTT	CASSSVRGRNTIYF
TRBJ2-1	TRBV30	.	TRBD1	TGTGCCTGGTCTCATCCGGGACAGGGGGCCAATGAGCAGTTCTTC	CAWSHPGQGANEQFF
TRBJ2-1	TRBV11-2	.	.	TGTGCCAGCAGCAGGCCATACAGGGCCCGTTTCTTC	CASSRPYRARFF
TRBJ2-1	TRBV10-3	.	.	TGTGCCATCAGGGCGAGGGACTCCTTTAAGAATGAGCAGTTCTTC	CAIRARDSFKNEQFF
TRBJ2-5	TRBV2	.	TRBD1	TGTGCCAGCAGTGGGTCCACACAGGGGGAGAAGCGGAAGACCCAGTACTTC	CASSGSTQGEKRKTQYF
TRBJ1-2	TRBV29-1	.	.	TGCAGCGTTGCGAGGATGGTCGGAGATGGCTACACCTTC	CSVARMVGDGYTF
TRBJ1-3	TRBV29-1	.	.	TGCAGCGTTGTTACAGCTGGAAACACCATATATTTT	CSVVTAGNTIYF
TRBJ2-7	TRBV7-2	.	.	TGTGCCAGCAGCTTAGAGTGGGGCCAGGGGCTGTACTTC	CASSLEWGQGLYF
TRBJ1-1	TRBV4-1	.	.	TGCGCCAGCAGCCAAGGTCAGTACACTGAAGCTTTCTTT	CASSQGQYTEAFF
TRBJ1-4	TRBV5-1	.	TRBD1	TGCGCCAGCAGTTCCGGAGGACAGGGTAATGAAAAACTGTTTTTT	CASSSGGQGNEKLFF
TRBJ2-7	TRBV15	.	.	TGTGCCACCAGCAGAGATCGAGGACATTACGAGCAGTACTTC	CATSRDRGHYEQYF